This TCR beta chain was found in a study of T-cell reconstitution after alpha-beta-depleted transplantation in children. This clonotype was counted ten times or more. Preparation of the TCRbeta library was carried out with unique molecular identifiers. From the PCR reads, TCRdb called clonotypes with MiXCR, one entry per CDR3 protein. The repertoire includes approximately 640,000 distinct CDR3 sequences, around 17% of them detected once, and 1.1% sits in the top ten. CDR1 is DFQATT, CDR2 SNEGSKA, per germline (reference sequence). This CDR3 is 13 amino acids long. Trimming took off 4 bases at V and 5 bases at J, with 12 bases between the two ends.

Sequencing used PBMCs from the stem cell graft donor, obtained from the stem cell graft. This TCR derives from a human donor who donated a stem cell graft to a child with acute myeloid leukemia. The chain combines TRBV20-1 with TRBJ2-1; perhaps TRBD2 as D (6 bases). The CDR3 DNA follows: TGCAGTGCTACCACGCTAGCGAACAATGAGCAGTTCTTC. Translating gives CSATTLANNEQFF.